This TCR beta chain was captured in a study of identical twins (dated by TCRdb to about 2016). Turning to the overall study: To test whether fetal clonotypes persist, this study deep-sequenced TCR alpha and beta repertoires from monozygotic twins, from unrelated adults of various ages, and from cord blood. Replicate twin experiments were performed at different times using different library preparation protocols to rule out contamination. The investigation overall reported the following: Compared with coincidental sharing between unrelated individuals, an excess of low generation-probability sequences was observed among out-of-frame TCR alpha sequences shared between twins. Abundant cord blood beta clonotypes had fewer insertions, young adult naive repertoires showed a similar but weaker trend, and memory repertoires showed no such trend. In monozygotic twins, out-of-frame TCR alpha sharing was systematically underestimated by recombination models, although the models agreed with sharing between unrelated individuals. Excess twin sharing in beta out-of-frame sequences was weaker because fewer shared sequences lowered the signal-to-noise ratio. Invariant T cells such as MAIT and iNKT could partly confound zero-insertion analyses, though diverse VJ usage argued against this for most clonotypes. Because the same donors could not be followed over many years, the conclusions relied on cross-sectional statistical analysis.

Receptor libraries were prepared by 5' RACE. The sequencer listed for this sample is Illumina HiSeq 2000. Template switching added a universal primer binding site, and the final cDNA carried a unique molecular identifier that allowed TCR cDNA molecules to be counted accurately. Specific primers in the conserved constant-segment region were used to synthesize first-strand cDNA for the TCR alpha and beta chains. To control for contamination, each cDNA library was double barcoded with a SMART-Mk sample barcode plus Illumina barcodes. Two successive PCR steps introduced TruSeq adapter sequences along with Illumina sample barcodes. TCR alpha and beta cDNA libraries were sequenced on the Illumina HiSeq platform with custom primers. Per the source publication's procedure: Raw reads were processed with MiGEC to extract unique molecular identifiers, and MiXCR was used to determine CDR3 positions. Recombination models were inferred per individual with the repgenHMM and IGoR tools using an EM algorithm. The analysis of shared clonotypes was done with the tcR package in R, with sharing normalized by the product of cloneset sizes. Out-of-frame nonproductive sequences were analyzed to study raw recombination free of thymic and clonal selection effects. The public reads were quality trimmed at Q25 with fastp and then assembled into clones with MiXCR by TCRdb, keeping productive beta chains. Duplicate CDR3 protein sequences are folded into a single record with the most common DNA and genes. The V and J calls were not made by the authors but by TCRdb's processing. This sample has more than 200,000 distinct CDR3 sequences in its table, and roughly an eighth of those were observed once. Together, the top ten hold around 8.9% of the sample.

From cysteine to phenylalanine, the CDR3 is 16 amino acids long. Kept here is only the CDR3 DNA, which spans 48 bases and is read in frame from base 1. In the germline V gene, CDR1 corresponds to SGDLS and CDR2 to YYNGEE. V sheds 0 bases and J sheds 2 bases, leaving 13 bases between their ends. Every donor in the study was a healthy Caucasian. Miltenyi CD45RO+ enrichment and human naive T-cell isolation kits were used to isolate memory (CD45RO+) and naive T cells from PBMC. This clonotype was picked up a small number of times. There is no known antigen for this receptor. No much larger clonotype is one base removed from it; base qualities were not supplied.

The sample taken for sequencing was memory (CD45RO+) T cells sorted from blood. Taken with the paper, the label for cell subset or site translates to: CD45RO+ enriched T cells. The chain was built from TRBV9 and TRBJ2-3; a weak D assignment points to TRBD2 (7 bases agree). The receptor was isolated from a woman under 30 in good health. The nucleotides are TGTGCCAGCAGCGTAGATCGGGGGGCTTACACAGATACGCAGTATTTT. Translation gives CASSVDRGAYTDTQYF.